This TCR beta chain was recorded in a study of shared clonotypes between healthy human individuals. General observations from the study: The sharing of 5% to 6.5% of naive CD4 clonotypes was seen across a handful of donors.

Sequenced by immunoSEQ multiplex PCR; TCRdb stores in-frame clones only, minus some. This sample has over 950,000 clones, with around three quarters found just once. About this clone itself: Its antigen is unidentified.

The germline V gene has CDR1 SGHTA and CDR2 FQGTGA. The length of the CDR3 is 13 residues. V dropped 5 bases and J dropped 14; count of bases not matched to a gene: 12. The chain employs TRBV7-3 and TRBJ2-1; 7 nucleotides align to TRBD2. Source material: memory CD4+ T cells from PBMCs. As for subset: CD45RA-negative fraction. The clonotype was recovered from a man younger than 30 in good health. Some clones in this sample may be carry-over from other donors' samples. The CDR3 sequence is CASSPRASGVEFF. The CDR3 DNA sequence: TGTGCCAGCAGCCCAAGGGCTAGCGGAGTCGAGTTCTTC.